The clone carrying this T cell receptor beta chain showed up just a few times. Its cognate antigen is unknown. The CDR3 covers 13 residues. Germline CDR1 reads MDHEN; CDR2 reads SYDVKM. Trimming left V 7 bases short and J 2 bases short, with 9 bases between. Amplified TCR beta CDR3 regions came from RNA transcripts. Researchers ran a first-round RT-PCR on the TCR CDR3 using the HTBI primer set. Using its own MiXCR run on the multiplex PCR reads, TCRdb lists one record per CDR3 protein. The top ten clones hold roughly 3.4% of a sample with some 550,000 distinct CDR3 sequences, about a sixth of them seen once. A NOSPECS grade of at least 4, a Clinical Activity Score of at least 3 and duration under 3 months were recorded in ophthalmopathy patients. The entry originates in a study of T cells in Graves' hyperthyroidism and ophthalmopathy. Background on the study: Blood from the periphery was taken at initial diagnosis, before any treatment. General observations from the study: Separation of ophthalmopathy from stable hyperthyroidism was achieved by a 13 V-J model. Most thyroid clonotypes that were expanded above 0.001 also turned up in blood.

This clonotype was obtained from a woman in her forties with Graves' ophthalmopathy. The chain recombines TRBV28 with TRBJ1-5; a possible D gene is TRBD1 (5 bases). The sequenced sample consisted of blood. This chain's CDR3 is CASNIGGNQPQHF. CDR3 sequence (DNA): TGTGCCAGCAACATAGGGGGCAATCAGCCCCAGCATTTT.